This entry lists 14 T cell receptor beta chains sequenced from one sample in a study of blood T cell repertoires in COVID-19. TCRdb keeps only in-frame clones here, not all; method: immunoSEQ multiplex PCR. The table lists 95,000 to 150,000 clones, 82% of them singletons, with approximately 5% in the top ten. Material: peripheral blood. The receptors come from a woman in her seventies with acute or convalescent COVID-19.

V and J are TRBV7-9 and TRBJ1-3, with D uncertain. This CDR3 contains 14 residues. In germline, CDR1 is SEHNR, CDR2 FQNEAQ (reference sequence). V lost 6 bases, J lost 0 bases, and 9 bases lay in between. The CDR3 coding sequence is TGTGCCAGCAGGCCACGGTTCTCTGGAAACACCATATATTTT. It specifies CASRPRFSGNTIYF.

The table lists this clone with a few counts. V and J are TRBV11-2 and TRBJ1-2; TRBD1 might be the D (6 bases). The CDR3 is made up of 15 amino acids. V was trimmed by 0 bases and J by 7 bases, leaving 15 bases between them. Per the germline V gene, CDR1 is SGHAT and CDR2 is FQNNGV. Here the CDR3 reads CASSLEQTGWSGYTF. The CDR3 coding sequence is TGTGCCAGCAGCTTAGAGCAGACAGGTTGGAGTGGCTACACCTTC.

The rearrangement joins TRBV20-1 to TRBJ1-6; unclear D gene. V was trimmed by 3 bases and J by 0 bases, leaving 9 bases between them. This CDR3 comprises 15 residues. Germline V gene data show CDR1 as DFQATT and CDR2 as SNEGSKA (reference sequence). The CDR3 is CSASLDSSYNSPLHF. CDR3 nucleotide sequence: TGCAGTGCTAGTCTAGATAGCTCCTATAATTCACCCCTCCACTTT.

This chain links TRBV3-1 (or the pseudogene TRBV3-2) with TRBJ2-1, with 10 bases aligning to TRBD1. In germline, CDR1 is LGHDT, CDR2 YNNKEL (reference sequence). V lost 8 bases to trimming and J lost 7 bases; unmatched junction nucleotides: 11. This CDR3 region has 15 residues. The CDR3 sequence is CASGSRDRGWNEQFF. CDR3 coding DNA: TGTGCCAGCGGTTCAAGGGACAGGGGCTGGAATGAGCAGTTCTTC.

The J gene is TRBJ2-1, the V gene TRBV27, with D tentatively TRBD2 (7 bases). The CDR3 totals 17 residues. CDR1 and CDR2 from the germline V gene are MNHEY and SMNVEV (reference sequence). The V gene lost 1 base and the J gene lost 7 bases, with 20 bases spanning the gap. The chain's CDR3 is CASSLWVGGGLSNEQFF. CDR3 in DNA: TGTGCCAGCAGTTTATGGGTAGGGGGGGGACTGTCGAATGAGCAGTTCTTC.

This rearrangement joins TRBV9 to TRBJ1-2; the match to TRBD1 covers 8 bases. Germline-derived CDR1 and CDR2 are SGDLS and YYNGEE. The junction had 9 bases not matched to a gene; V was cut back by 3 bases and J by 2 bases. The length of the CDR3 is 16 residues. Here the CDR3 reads CASSAEDREINYGYTF. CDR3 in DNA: TGTGCCAGCAGCGCGGAGGACAGGGAGATAAACTATGGCTACACCTTC.

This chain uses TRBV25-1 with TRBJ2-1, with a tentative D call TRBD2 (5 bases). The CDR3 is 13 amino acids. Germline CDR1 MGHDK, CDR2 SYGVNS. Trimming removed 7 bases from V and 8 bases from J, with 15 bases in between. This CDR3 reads CASTSPGRDEQFF. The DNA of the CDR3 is TGTGCCAGCACCTCTCCGGGGAGAGATGAGCAGTTCTTC.

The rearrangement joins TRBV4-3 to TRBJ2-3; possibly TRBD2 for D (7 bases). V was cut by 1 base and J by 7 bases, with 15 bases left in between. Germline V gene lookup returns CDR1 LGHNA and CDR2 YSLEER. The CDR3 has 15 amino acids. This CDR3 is CASSQGRGGWNTQYF. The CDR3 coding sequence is TGCGCCAGCAGCCAAGGAAGGGGGGGGTGGAATACGCAGTATTTT.

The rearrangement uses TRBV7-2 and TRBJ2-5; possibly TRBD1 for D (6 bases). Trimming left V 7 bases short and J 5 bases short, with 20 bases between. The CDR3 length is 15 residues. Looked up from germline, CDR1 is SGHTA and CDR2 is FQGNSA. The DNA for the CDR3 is TGTGCCAGCACCTCGAGTACAGGGAGTCGGGAGACCCAGTACTTC. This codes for CASTSSTGSRETQYF.

The CDR3, as DNA: TGTGCCAGCACAGAGGGCGGGACTGAAGCTTTCTTT. It yields the protein CASTEGGTEAFF. The chain uses TRBV18 and TRBJ1-1, with D uncertain. CDR1 is KGHSH and CDR2 is LQKENI in the germline V gene. This CDR3 region has 12 residues. With 8 bases removed from V and 5 bases from J, the gap between germline ends came to 12 bases.

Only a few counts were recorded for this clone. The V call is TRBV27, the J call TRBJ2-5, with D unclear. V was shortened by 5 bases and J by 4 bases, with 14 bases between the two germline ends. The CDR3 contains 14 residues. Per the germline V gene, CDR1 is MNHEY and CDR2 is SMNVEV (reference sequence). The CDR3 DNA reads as TGTGCCAGCAGTCCCCACACCGCCCCAGAGACCCAGTACTTC. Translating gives CASSPHTAPETQYF.

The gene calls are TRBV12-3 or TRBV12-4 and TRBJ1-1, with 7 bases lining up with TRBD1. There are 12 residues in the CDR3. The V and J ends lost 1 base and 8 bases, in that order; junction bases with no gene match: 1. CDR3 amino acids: CASSLDRGEAFF. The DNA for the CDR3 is TGTGCCAGCAGTTTAGACAGGGGAGAAGCTTTCTTT.

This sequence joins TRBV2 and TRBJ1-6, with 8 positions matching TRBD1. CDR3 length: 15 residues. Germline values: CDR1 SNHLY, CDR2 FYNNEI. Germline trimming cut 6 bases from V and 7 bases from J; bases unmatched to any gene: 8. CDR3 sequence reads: CASRDRQGLNSPLHF. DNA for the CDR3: TGTGCCAGCAGGGATCGACAGGGGCTCAATTCACCCCTCCACTTT.

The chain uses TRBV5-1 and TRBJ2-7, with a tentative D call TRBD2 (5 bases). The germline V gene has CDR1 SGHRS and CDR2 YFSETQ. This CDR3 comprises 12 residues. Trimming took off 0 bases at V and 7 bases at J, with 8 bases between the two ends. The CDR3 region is CASSLDGEEQYF. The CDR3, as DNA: TGCGCCAGCAGCTTGGACGGGGAAGAGCAGTACTTC. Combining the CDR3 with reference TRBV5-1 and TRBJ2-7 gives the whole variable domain KAGVTQTPRYLIKTRGQQVTLSCSPISGHRSVSWYQQTPGQGLQFLFEYFSETQRNKGNFPGRFSGRQFSNSRSEMNVSTLELGDSALYLCASSLDGEEQYFGPGTRLTVT.